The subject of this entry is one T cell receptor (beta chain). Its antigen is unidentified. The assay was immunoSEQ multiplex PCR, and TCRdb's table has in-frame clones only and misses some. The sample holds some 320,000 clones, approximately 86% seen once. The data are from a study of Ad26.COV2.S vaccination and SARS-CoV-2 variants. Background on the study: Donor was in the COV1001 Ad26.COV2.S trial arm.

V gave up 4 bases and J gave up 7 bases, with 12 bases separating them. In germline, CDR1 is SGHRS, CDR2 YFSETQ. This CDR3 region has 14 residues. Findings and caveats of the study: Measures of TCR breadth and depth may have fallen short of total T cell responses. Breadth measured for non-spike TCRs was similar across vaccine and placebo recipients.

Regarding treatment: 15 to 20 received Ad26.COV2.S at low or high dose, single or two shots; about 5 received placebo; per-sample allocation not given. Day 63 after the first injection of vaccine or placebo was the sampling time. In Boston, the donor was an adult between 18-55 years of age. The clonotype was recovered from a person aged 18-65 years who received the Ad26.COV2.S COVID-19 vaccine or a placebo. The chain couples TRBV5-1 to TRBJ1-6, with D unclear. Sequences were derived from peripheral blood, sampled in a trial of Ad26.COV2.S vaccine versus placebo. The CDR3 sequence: CASSPAGYNSPLHF. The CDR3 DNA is TGCGCCAGCAGCCCGGCGGGGTACAATTCACCCCTCCACTTT. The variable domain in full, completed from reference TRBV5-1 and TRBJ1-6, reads KAGVTQTPRYLIKTRGQQVTLSCSPISGHRSVSWYQQTPGQGLQFLFEYFSETQRNKGNFPGRFSGRQFSNSRSEMNVSTLELGDSALYLCASSPAGYNSPLHFGNGTRLTVT.